This T cell receptor beta chain was sequenced for a study of spatial heterogeneity in lung cancer. Germline assignment: CDR1 SNHLY and CDR2 FYNNEI. This CDR3 region has 14 residues. The J segment lost 8 bases and the V segment lost 7 bases, leaving 11 bases of the junction unmatched. Via MiXCR, TCRdb re-called the 5' RACE reads, giving one row per CDR3 protein. In the table there are tens of thousands of distinct CDR3 sequences, just over 3% of which are singletons. The sample's time point: sample taken at primary tumor resection. Tumor, nontumor lung or frozen PBMC supplied whole RNA, sequenced without sorting. This clonotype was observed many times.

V gene TRBV2 combines with J gene TRBJ2-1; the match to TRBD2 covers 7 bases. The sequencing used normal lung tissue next to the tumor, collected at surgery. This receptor was taken from a male donor with early-stage non-small cell lung cancer. CDR3 DNA: TGTGCCAGCAACGAGCGCGGGAGCGGGTATGAGCAGTTCTTC. It translates to CASNERGSGYEQFF.